The 30 T cell receptor beta chains in this list originate from one sample, sequenced in a study of T cells in tuberculosis. Time point described: new active TB diagnosis, blood taken before or within 7 days of starting treatment. TCRdb's copy holds only in-frame clones and misses some; the assay was immunoSEQ multiplex PCR. The profile shows 35,000 to 45,000 clones, approximately 93% of them singletons. Material: PBMCs, obtained at tuberculosis diagnosis. Source of these receptors: an adult with tuberculosis.

The chain uses TRBV5-1 and TRBJ2-3, with unresolved D. Trimming shortened V by 0 bases and J by 2 bases, and 7 bases separated the two germline ends. This CDR3 is 14 amino acids long. Per germline, CDR1 SGHRS and CDR2 YFSETQ. The DNA for the CDR3 is TGCGCCAGCAGCTTGGATTCCATCACAGATACGCAGTATTTT. Its protein product is CASSLDSITDTQYF.

This clone was recorded once. The gene calls are TRBV28 and TRBJ1-5; a possible D gene is TRBD1 (6 bases). With 6 bases removed from V and 2 bases from J, the gap between germline ends came to 20 bases. CDR3 length equals 17 residues. Germline CDR1 and CDR2: MDHEN and SYDVKM. The CDR3 loop is CASRKATGYEGNQPQHF. The CDR3 DNA sequence: TGTGCCAGCAGGAAAGCCACAGGGTACGAAGGCAATCAGCCCCAGCATTTT.

The V and J genes are TRBV18 and TRBJ2-3, with D possibly matching TRBD1 (5 bases). Trimming cost V 4 bases and J 4 bases, with 12 bases left between them. The CDR3 sequence is 14 residues long. Germline values: CDR1 KGHSH, CDR2 LQKENI. Here the CDR3 reads CASSLTERPDTQYF. CDR3 nucleotide sequence: TGTGCCAGCTCACTGACAGAGCGACCAGATACGCAGTATTTT.

This sequence joins TRBV9 and TRBJ2-3; no clear D. V dropped 0 bases and J dropped 7 bases, with 15 bases sitting between them. Germline loops: CDR1 SGDLS, CDR2 YYNGEE. CDR3 length: 15 residues. This chain's CDR3 is CASSVALGRLNTQYF. CDR3 coding DNA: TGTGCCAGCAGCGTAGCGCTAGGCCGCCTTAATACGCAGTATTTT.

The chain recombines TRBV11-2 with TRBJ2-1; TRBD2 agrees at 12 bases. The CDR3 is 16 amino acids. Trimming cost V 5 bases and J 15 bases; bases outside gene matches: 17. Per germline, CDR1 SGHAT and CDR2 FQNNGV. CDR3 region: CASSPSRRTSGVLPFF. The CDR3 region has the DNA TGTGCCAGCAGCCCAAGCCGCCGGACTAGCGGGGTTCTTCCGTTCTTC.

This chain links TRBV7-2 with TRBJ2-2, with 7 bases identical to TRBD1. Germline V CDR1 and CDR2: SGHTA, FQGNSA. The CDR3 has 16 residues. Trimming took 5 bases from V and 7 from J; bases not matched to a gene: 13. The chain's CDR3 is CASSQPEQGLGGELFF. For the CDR3, the DNA is TGTGCCAGCAGCCAGCCGGAACAGGGGTTAGGCGGGGAGCTGTTTTTT.

This chain links TRBV6-6 with TRBJ2-7; 9 bases are a match to TRBD1. Germline trimming cut 5 bases from V and 7 bases from J; bases unmatched to any gene: 9. The germline V gene encodes CDR1 MNHNY and CDR2 SVGAGI (reference sequence). CDR3 length: 14 amino acids. CDR3 region: CASSGTGTGWEQYF. The CDR3 DNA follows: TGTGCCAGCAGTGGGACAGGGACGGGGTGGGAGCAGTACTTC.

The chain recombines TRBV27 with TRBJ2-3; D might be TRBD2 (5 bases). The CDR3 has 12 amino acids. With 3 bases removed from V and 8 bases from J, the gap between germline ends came to 9 bases. Germline values: CDR1 MNHEY, CDR2 SMNVEV (reference sequence). The CDR3 nucleotides read TGTGCCAGCAGTTTGGGTGAGGGTACGCAGTATTTT. Translated: CASSLGEGTQYF.

This chain links TRBV5-8 with TRBJ2-7, with TRBD2 matching 9 bases. V trimming: 6 bases; J trimming: 3 bases; junction bases outside the gene matches: 10. This CDR3 region has 15 residues. Germline V gene data show CDR1 as SGHTS and CDR2 as YDEGEE. The CDR3 region is CASTMSGGRLYEQYF. In DNA form, the CDR3 reads TGTGCCAGCACCATGAGCGGGGGGCGACTCTACGAGCAGTACTTC.

This chain links TRBV11-3 with TRBJ2-4; tentative D call: TRBD2 (5 bases). The length of the CDR3 is 16 residues. V lost 3 bases, J lost 1 base, and 13 bases lay in between. Germline V gene lookup returns CDR1 SGHNT and CDR2 YENEEA. In nucleotides, the CDR3 is TGTGCCAGCAGCTTCCCTCTCCGGGATGCCAAAAACATTCAGTACTTC. Protein product: CASSFPLRDAKNIQYF.

The chain employs TRBV10-3 and TRBJ2-1; 7 bases align to TRBD1. V trimming: 6 bases; J trimming: 7 bases; junction bases outside the gene matches: 6. Germline V gives CDR1 ENHRY, CDR2 SYGVKD. This CDR3 contains 13 residues. DNA for the CDR3: TGTGCCATCAGGAATGACAGGGCTAATGAGCAGTTCTTC. It yields the protein CAIRNDRANEQFF.

The chain uses TRBV10-2 and TRBJ2-7; D possibly corresponds to TRBD1 (5 bases). Germline CDR1 reads WSHSY; CDR2 reads SAAADI. This CDR3 region has 18 residues. V lost 4 bases to trimming and J lost 5 bases, with 27 bases between them. CDR3 bases: TGCGCCAGCAGTGGTCCAGGGCCGGACAAGGGATACGACCACGAGCAGTACTTC. Protein product: CASSGPGPDKGYDHEQYF.

The chain joins TRBV6-1 to TRBJ1-6; D gene uncertain. The CDR3 extends over 14 amino acids. Trimming cost V 6 bases and J 6 bases, with 12 bases left between them. From germline, CDR1 is MNHNS and CDR2 SASEGT. The CDR3 DNA is TGTGCCAGCAGCCTCCATCGGGTTAATTCACCCCTCCACTTT. Translation: CASSLHRVNSPLHF.

V gene TRBV28 combines with J gene TRBJ1-4; D might be TRBD1 (5 bases). V gave up 5 bases and J gave up 9 bases, with 10 bases separating them. CDR1 is MDHEN and CDR2 is SYDVKM in the germline V gene. The CDR3 totals 12 residues. CDR3 nucleotides: TGTGCCAGCAGTCTGACAGATAAAAAACTGTTTTTT. Its protein product is CASSLTDKKLFF.

This clone was detected only a few times. This chain connects TRBV25-1 to TRBJ2-1, with 7 bases identical to TRBD1. The CDR3 runs 11 residues. V lost 9 bases to trimming and J lost 9 bases; unmatched junction nucleotides: 5. Germline CDR1 is MGHDK and CDR2 is SYGVNS. The CDR3 sequence is CARTGQSEQFF. Here the CDR3 DNA reads TGTGCCAGAACGGGACAGTCTGAGCAGTTCTTC.

The sample holds one count of this clone. The genes are TRBV15 and TRBJ2-7; perhaps TRBD2 as D (6 bases). The CDR3 is 14 residues long. Germline CDR1 and CDR2: LNHNV and YYDKDF (reference sequence). The V and J ends lost 0 bases and 2 bases respectively, with 8 bases between them. CDR3 nucleotide sequence: TGTGCCACCAGCAGAGAGGGAGGAACCTACGAGCAGTACTTC. As protein: CATSREGGTYEQYF.

The chain joins TRBV12-5 to TRBJ1-2, with 11 nucleotides matching TRBD1. The germline CDR1 and CDR2 sequences are LGHNT and FRNRAP. The ends lost 5 bases at V and 7 bases at J; junction bases unmatched: 9. The CDR3 sequence is 15 residues long. CDR3 residues: CASGPGQGASSGYTF. CDR3 coding DNA: TGTGCTAGTGGTCCCGGACAGGGGGCGAGCAGTGGCTACACCTTC.

The genes are TRBV9 and TRBJ1-6; D gene uncertain. This CDR3 spans 16 amino acids. CDR1 is SGDLS and CDR2 is YYNGEE in the germline V gene. Between the trimmed V and J ends, which lost 2 bases and 9 bases, there was a span of 18 bases. CDR3: CASSVAQDGVGSPLHF. CDR3 coding DNA: TGTGCCAGCAGCGTGGCCCAGGATGGTGTTGGTTCACCCCTCCACTTT.

In DNA, the CDR3 is TGTGCCAGTTCACTCGGGATTCCGGTATATCAGCCCCAGCATTTT. As protein: CASSLGIPVYQPQHF. The chain joins TRBV19 to TRBJ1-5; D ambiguous. Trimming removed 8 bases at V and 5 bases at J, with 19 bases between. The CDR3 has 15 residues. Germline V gene lookup returns CDR1 LNHDA and CDR2 SQIVND (reference sequence).

The V call is TRBV13, the J call TRBJ2-3; TRBD2 aligns across 9 bases. V was clipped by 7 bases and J by 2 bases; unmatched bases: 7. The CDR3 loop spans 15 amino acids. Germline V gene sequence: CDR1 PRHDT, CDR2 FYEKMQ (reference sequence). CDR3 DNA: TGTGCCAGCACCAGCGGGGGGTTATACACAGATACGCAGTATTTT. Encoded protein: CASTSGGLYTDTQYF.

The count of this clone is one. CDR3 in DNA: TGTGCCAGCAGTTGGGTGACAGACACAGATACGCAGTATTTT. This sequence encodes CASSWVTDTDTQYF. This chain joins TRBV27 and TRBJ2-3; maybe TRBD1 (5 bases). The CDR3 has 14 amino acids. Germline CDR1 and CDR2: MNHEY and SMNVEV (reference sequence). Trimming removed 4 bases at V and 2 bases at J, with 10 bases between.

The chain couples TRBV7-9 to TRBJ1-1, with D maybe TRBD1 (6 bases). The CDR3 totals 13 residues. Per the germline V gene, CDR1 is SEHNR and CDR2 is FQNEAQ (reference sequence). V shed 5 bases and J shed 1 base, with 8 bases lying between them. CDR3 DNA sequence: TGTGCCAGCAGCGGACAGTCGAACACTGAAGCTTTCTTT. It encodes CASSGQSNTEAFF.

This chain connects TRBV27 to TRBJ2-7, with TRBD1 matching over 10 bases. The CDR3 consists of 16 residues. Germline-derived CDR1 and CDR2 are MNHEY and SMNVEV (reference sequence). Trimming took 5 bases from V and 4 from J; bases not matched to a gene: 11. CDR3: CASSPIRQGAWYEQYF. The CDR3, as DNA: TGTGCCAGCAGTCCAATCCGACAGGGGGCATGGTACGAGCAGTACTTC.

The J gene is TRBJ2-1, the V gene TRBV5-1, with a weak D call TRBD2 (6 bases). The germline V gene has CDR1 SGHRS and CDR2 YFSETQ. V was cut by 3 bases and J by 6 bases, with 10 bases left in between. The CDR3 loop spans 13 amino acids. The CDR3 DNA sequence: TGCGCCAGCAGCTCGGGGACTTTCAATGAGCAGTTCTTC. It specifies CASSSGTFNEQFF. Combining the CDR3 with reference TRBV5-1 and TRBJ2-1 gives the whole variable domain KAGVTQTPRYLIKTRGQQVTLSCSPISGHRSVSWYQQTPGQGLQFLFEYFSETQRNKGNFPGRFSGRQFSNSRSEMNVSTLELGDSALYLCASSSGTFNEQFFGPGTRLTVL.

The chain combines TRBV2 with TRBJ2-3; 7 bases agree with TRBD2. V lost 4 bases to trimming and J lost 6 bases; unmatched junction nucleotides: 10. The CDR3 totals 15 residues. The germline gives CDR1 SNHLY, CDR2 FYNNEI. The CDR3 reads CASSGPLAVLDTQYF. The CDR3 bases are TGTGCCAGCAGTGGTCCGCTAGCGGTTCTGGATACGCAGTATTTT.

J is TRBJ2-2 and V is TRBV5-1; 8 bases map to TRBD2. V lost 1 base and J lost 6; bases outside the gene matches: 5. Germline CDR1 and CDR2: SGHRS and YFSETQ. The CDR3 is made up of 15 amino acids. This CDR3 is CASSLSRGGPGELFF. The DNA of the CDR3 is TGCGCCAGCAGCTTGTCCCGGGGGGGGCCCGGGGAGCTGTTTTTT.

The gene calls are TRBV9 and TRBJ2-1, with D possibly TRBD1 on 6 matching bases. Trimming pared 3 bases from V and 0 bases from J, leaving 13 bases between. Germline loops: CDR1 SGDLS, CDR2 YYNGEE. CDR3 length equals 16 residues. The DNA for the CDR3 is TGTGCCAGCAGCGGTGGGACATCTAGCTCCTACAATGAGCAGTTCTTC. Amino acid sequence: CASSGGTSSSYNEQFF.

The rearrangement links TRBV19 to TRBJ2-2, with D maybe TRBD1 (5 bases). V dropped 3 bases and J dropped 2 bases, with 16 bases sitting between them. The germline CDR1 and CDR2 sequences are LNHDA and SQIVND (reference sequence). The CDR3 consists of 17 residues. The CDR3 region has the DNA TGTGCCAGTAGTATTAAGGGTGTAGGGGTCAACACCGGGGAGCTGTTTTTT. This encodes CASSIKGVGVNTGELFF.

The rearrangement links TRBV10-3 to TRBJ2-3, with D possibly matching TRBD2 (7 bases). The germline CDR1 and CDR2 sequences are ENHRY and SYGVKD. CDR3 length: 17 residues. Between the trimmed V and J ends, which lost 2 bases and 2 bases, there was a span of 17 bases. The CDR3 here is CAISENWRGGSTDTQYF. The CDR3 DNA is TGTGCCATCAGTGAGAACTGGAGGGGGGGCTCCACAGATACGCAGTATTTT.

This clone was counted only a few times. This chain uses TRBV5-1 with TRBJ2-1; 8 bases match TRBD1. This CDR3 comprises 15 residues. V was clipped by 0 bases and J by 4 bases; unmatched bases: 3. Germline V gene data show CDR1 as SGHRS and CDR2 as YFSETQ. The CDR3: CASSLGQGAYNEQFF. The CDR3 DNA reads TGCGCCAGCAGCTTGGGGCAGGGGGCTTACAATGAGCAGTTCTTC.